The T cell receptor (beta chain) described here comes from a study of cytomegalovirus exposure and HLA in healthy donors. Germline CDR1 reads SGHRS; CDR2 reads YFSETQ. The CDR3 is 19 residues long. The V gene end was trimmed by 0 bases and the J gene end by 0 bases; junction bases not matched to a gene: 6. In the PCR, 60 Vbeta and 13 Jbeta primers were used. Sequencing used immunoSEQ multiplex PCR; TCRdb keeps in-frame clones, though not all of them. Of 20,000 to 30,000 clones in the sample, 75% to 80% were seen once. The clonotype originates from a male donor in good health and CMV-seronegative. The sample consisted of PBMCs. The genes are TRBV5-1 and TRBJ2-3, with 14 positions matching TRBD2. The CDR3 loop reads CASSLGLAGGISSTDTQYF. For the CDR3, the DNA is TGCGCCAGCAGCTTGGGACTAGCGGGGGGGATCTCTAGCACAGATACGCAGTATTTT.